This TCR beta chain stems from a study of shared clonotypes between healthy human individuals. Study context: Plates per donor: three CD4 naive, three CD4 memory, two CD8 naive, one CD8 memory.

Worth noting for this clone: The antigen remains unidentified.

The protocol was immunoSEQ multiplex PCR, while the TCRdb copy is restricted to in-frame clones and leaves out a portion. The repertoire includes some 1 million clones, about 74% of them detected once, and approximately 1.5% sits in the top ten. The germline CDR1 and CDR2 sequences are SGHNT and YENEEA. The CDR3 totals 16 residues. V was clipped by 5 bases and J by 5 bases; unmatched bases: 9. Study-level findings and limits: Researchers sampled only blood; tissue repertoires likely differ.

This TCR derives from a man between 18 and 29 years old in good health. The chain has TRBV11-3 and TRBJ2-1, with TRBD2 matching over 10 bases. The sequencing sample was made of memory CD4+ T cells sorted from blood. Documented subset: CD45RA-negative fraction. This CDR3 is CASSHQSGGAHNEQFF. The DNA of the CDR3 is TGTGCCAGCAGCCACCAAAGCGGGGGGGCCCACAATGAGCAGTTCTTC. The complete variable domain, with remaining parts taken from reference TRBV11-3 and TRBJ2-1, reads EAGVVQSPRYKIIEKKQPVAFWCNPISGHNTLYWYLQNLGQGPELLIRYENEEAVDDSQLPKDRFSAERLKGVDSTLKIQPAELGDSAVYLCASSHQSGGAHNEQFFGPGTRLTVL.